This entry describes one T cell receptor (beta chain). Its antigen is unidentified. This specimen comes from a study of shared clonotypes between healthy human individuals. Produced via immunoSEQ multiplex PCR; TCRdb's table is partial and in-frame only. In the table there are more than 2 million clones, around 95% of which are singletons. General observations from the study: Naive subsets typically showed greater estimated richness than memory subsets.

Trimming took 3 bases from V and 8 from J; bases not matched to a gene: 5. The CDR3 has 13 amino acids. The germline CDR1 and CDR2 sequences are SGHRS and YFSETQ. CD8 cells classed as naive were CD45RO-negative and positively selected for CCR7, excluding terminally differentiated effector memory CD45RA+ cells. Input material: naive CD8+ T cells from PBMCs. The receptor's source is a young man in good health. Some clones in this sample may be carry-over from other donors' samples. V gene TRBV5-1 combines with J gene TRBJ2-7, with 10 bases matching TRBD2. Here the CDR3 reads CASSSAGGRKQYF. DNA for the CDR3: TGCGCCAGCAGCTCAGCGGGGGGGAGAAAGCAGTACTTC.